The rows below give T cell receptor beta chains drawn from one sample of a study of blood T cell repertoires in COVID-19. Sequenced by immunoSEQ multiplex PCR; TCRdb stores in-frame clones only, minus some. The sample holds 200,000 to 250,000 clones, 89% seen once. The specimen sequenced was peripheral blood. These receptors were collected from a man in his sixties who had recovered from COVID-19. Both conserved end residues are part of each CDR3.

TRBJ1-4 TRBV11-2 CASSPFIRTAEKLFF
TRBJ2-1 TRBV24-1 CATSAGGVGSYNEQFF
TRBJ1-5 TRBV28 CASSFRTAFNYQPQHF
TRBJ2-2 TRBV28 CASSLMGQEPTGELFF
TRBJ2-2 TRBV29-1 CSVRQGGNTGELFF
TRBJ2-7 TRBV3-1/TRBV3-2 CASSRRGADEQYF
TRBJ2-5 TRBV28 CASSLQGRETQYF
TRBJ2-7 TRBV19 CASSTRTGRFNEQYF
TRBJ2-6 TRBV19 CASSIWGVAGANVLTF
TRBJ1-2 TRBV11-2 CASSPDSNYGYTF
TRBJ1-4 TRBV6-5 CASGTGDEKLFF
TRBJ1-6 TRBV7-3 CASSPGGANNSPLHF
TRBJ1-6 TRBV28 CASSLADGTGASPLHF
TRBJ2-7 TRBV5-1 CASSPEDRGLEQYF
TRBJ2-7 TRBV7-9 CASSRDYEQYF
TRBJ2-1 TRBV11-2 CASSQGQGGRDEQFF
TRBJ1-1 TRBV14 CASSQVSAANRGPEAFF
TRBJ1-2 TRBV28 CASTPGTGPTNYGYTF
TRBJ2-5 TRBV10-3 CAISAAAGVRQTQYF
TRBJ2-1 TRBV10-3 CAMGLAGGPNEQFF
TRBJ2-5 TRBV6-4 CASSDSRSPQETQYF
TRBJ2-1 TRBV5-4 CASSLDSGTTNEQFF
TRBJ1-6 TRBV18 CASSPTSGTGQSPLHF
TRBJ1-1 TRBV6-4 CASRPGQGSPTEAFF
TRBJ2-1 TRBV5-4 CASSATSGGGGEQFF
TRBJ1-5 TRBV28 CASGSGTGYSPHF
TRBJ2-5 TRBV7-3 CASSSGLGKETQYF
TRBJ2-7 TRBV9 CASSPRTGGKYEQYF
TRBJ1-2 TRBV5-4 CASSLGQDPFYGYTF
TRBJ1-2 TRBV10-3 CAISEGGGENGYTF
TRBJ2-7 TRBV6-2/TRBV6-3 CASSYSISGNEQYF
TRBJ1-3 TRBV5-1 CASSSGGPSSGNTIYF
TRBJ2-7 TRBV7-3 CASSYAGNYEQYF
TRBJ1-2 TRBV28 CASSLQGNYGYTF
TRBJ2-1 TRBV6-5 CASRATGGAYNEQFF
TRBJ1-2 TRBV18 CASSITANYGYTF
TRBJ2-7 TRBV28 CATTGATYEQYF
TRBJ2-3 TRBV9 CASSALAGGPRDF
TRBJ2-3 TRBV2 CASRGGVNRRSVDTQYF
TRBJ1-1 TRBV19 CASSPKTGGASEAFF
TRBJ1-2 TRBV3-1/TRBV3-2 CASSQGIGSQVSSYGYTF
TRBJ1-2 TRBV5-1 CASSTDSNYGYTF
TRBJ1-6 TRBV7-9 CASSLVGQGSAPLHF
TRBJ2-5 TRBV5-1 CASSLAGTGIAETQYF